In this sample, the clone carrying this T cell receptor beta chain turned up once. The data belong to a study of blood T cell repertoires in COVID-19. The wider study: T cells, B-cell-depleted T cells, or PBMCs supplied cDNA or gDNA.

Per the original data handling: Nucleated cell counts were estimated from reference gene primer amplification. Produced via immunoSEQ multiplex PCR; TCRdb's table is partial and in-frame only. D and trimming come from the DNA, and the V and J calls and clone size come from that table. There are 90,000 to 150,000 clones in the sample; more than 80% occur only once, and around a quarter lies in the top ten. This CDR3 spans 15 amino acids. The trim removed 5 bases at V and 2 bases at J, leaving 8 bases unmatched. Germline loops: CDR1 SQVTM, CDR2 ANQGSEA. Sequencing used peripheral blood. The receptor's source is a man aged 70 or older with active or convalescent COVID-19. The chain carries TRBV29-1 and TRBJ2-3; 9 bases fit TRBD2. The CDR3 sequence: CSVPRTSEITDTQYF. The CDR3 region has the DNA TGCAGCGTTCCCCGGACTAGCGAGATCACAGATACGCAGTATTTT.